This entry lists 15 T cell receptor beta chains sequenced from one sample in a study of OX40 agonist ivuxolimab in advanced cancers. Sequencing used immunoSEQ multiplex PCR; TCRdb keeps in-frame clones, though not all of them. The sample has 65,000 to 75,000 clones, about 87% seen once. Source: CD4+ or CD8+ T cells sorted from blood, taken in a trial of the OX40 agonist ivuxolimab. Every receptor here comes from an adult with an advanced solid tumor such as melanoma, head and neck, liver or kidney cancer.

V usage is TRBV10-3 and J usage is TRBJ2-4, with a weak D call TRBD1 (6 bases). The germline V gene encodes CDR1 ENHRY and CDR2 SYGVKD. Trimming cost V 8 bases and J 0 bases, with 14 bases left between them. The length of the CDR3 is 15 residues. Here the CDR3 DNA reads TGTGCCATCTCGGACAGTATTATAGCCAAAAACATTCAGTACTTC. It is translated as CAISDSIIAKNIQYF.

This chain links TRBV5-5 with TRBJ1-6; D possibly corresponds to TRBD1 (6 bases). The CDR3 spans 14 residues. V was cut by 1 base and J by 8 bases, with 10 bases left in between. Germline CDR1 is SGHKS and CDR2 is YYEKEE (reference sequence). CDR3 DNA: TGTGCCAGCAGCTTGACAGGGTTTGATTCACCCCTCCACTTT. Amino acids: CASSLTGFDSPLHF. The full variable domain, with the rest looked up from reference TRBV5-5 and TRBJ1-6, is DAGVTQSPTHLIKTRGQQVTLRCSPISGHKSVSWYQQVLGQGPQFIFQYYEKEERGRGNFPDRFSARQFPNYSSELNVNALLLGDSALYLCASSLTGFDSPLHFGNGTRLTVT.

Points on this clone: The sample has other DNA sequences that encode this CDR3 too. The chain combines TRBV5-6 with TRBJ2-7, with D tentatively TRBD2 (7 bases). CDR1 and CDR2 (germline): SGHDT, YYEEEE. The CDR3 is 16 residues long. Trimming shortened V by 5 bases and J by 1 base, and 19 bases separated the two germline ends. The CDR3 reads CASSPGVGGASYEQYF. In DNA, the CDR3 is TGTGCCAGCAGTCCCGGGGTGGGGGGGGCTTCCTACGAGCAGTACTTC.

This clone was observed a handful of times. The V call is TRBV5-4, the J call TRBJ1-2, with 8 bases identical to TRBD1. There are 16 residues in the CDR3. From germline, CDR1 is SGHNT and CDR2 YYREEE (reference sequence). V shed 4 bases and J 4 bases; nucleotides not matched to a gene: 12. Here the CDR3 DNA reads TGTGCCAGCAGCACTAGGACAGGGATCGGTAGCTATGGCTACACCTTC. It is translated as CASSTRTGIGSYGYTF.

CDR3 region: CASSLVDRDYGYTF. The DNA for the CDR3 is TGCGCCAGCAGCTTGGTGGACAGGGACTATGGCTACACCTTC. The chain couples TRBV5-1 to TRBJ1-2; 8 bases align to TRBD1. CDR3 length: 14 amino acids. Germline values: CDR1 SGHRS, CDR2 YFSETQ. Trimming took 0 bases from V and 3 from J; bases not matched to a gene: 1.

The V and J genes are TRBV29-1 and TRBJ1-1, with 8 bases fitting TRBD1. Trimming removed 4 bases from V and 12 bases from J; junction bases left unmatched: 10. The CDR3 has 12 amino acids. From germline, CDR1 is SQVTM and CDR2 ANQGSEA. Written as DNA, the CDR3 is TGCAGCGTTGGGGGCCCGGGACAGGTAACTTTCTTT. Encoded protein: CSVGGPGQVTFF.

The chain combines TRBV18 with TRBJ1-1; no definite D call. The V end lost 2 bases, the J end lost 2 bases, and 9 bases lay between the germline ends. The CDR3 consists of 14 residues. Per germline, CDR1 KGHSH and CDR2 LQKENI. The CDR3 DNA reads TGTGCCAGCTCACCATTCGGGGATAACACTGAAGCTTTCTTT. Translated: CASSPFGDNTEAFF.

The V call is TRBV19, the J call TRBJ2-7; TRBD1 aligns across 8 bases. The germline gives CDR1 LNHDA, CDR2 SQIVND (reference sequence). Trimming took 9 bases from V and 2 from J; bases not matched to a gene: 12. The CDR3 contains 15 residues. Here the CDR3 DNA reads TGTGCCAGCCCCACGCCCGGGACAGGTACCTACGAGCAGTACTTC. Amino acid sequence: CASPTPGTGTYEQYF.

There are a few counts of this clone. The CDR3 nucleotides are TGTGCCAGCAGCTTATTAGGGTCCTACGAGCAGTACTTC. Its protein is CASSLLGSYEQYF. The rearrangement joins TRBV7-2 to TRBJ2-7; no clear D gene. Trimming took 2 bases from V and 1 from J, leaving 6 bases between them. This CDR3 comprises 13 residues. Germline CDR1 and CDR2: SGHTA and FQGNSA.

J is TRBJ2-3 and V is TRBV7-2; TRBD2 aligns across 14 bases. After removal of 4 bases from V and 4 bases from J, the junction contained 4 bases not matched to a gene. The CDR3 sequence is 16 residues long. The germline CDR1 and CDR2 sequences are SGHTA and FQGNSA. The CDR3 DNA reads TGTGCCAGCAGCTCCTCGACTAGCGGGGGGGCAGATACGCAGTATTTT. This translates into CASSSSTSGGADTQYF.

The rearrangement uses TRBV7-3 and TRBJ1-5; no clear D gene. From germline, CDR1 is SGHTA and CDR2 FQGTGA. Deletions cut 2 bases from V and 4 bases from J, with 6 bases between. This CDR3 region has 13 residues. The CDR3, as DNA: TGTGCCAGCAGCTTAGACGGAAATCAGCCCCAGCATTTT. This sequence encodes CASSLDGNQPQHF.

The chain combines TRBV11-3 with TRBJ2-5, with D maybe TRBD2 (7 bases). V lost 6 bases, J lost 5 bases, and 19 bases lay in between. The CDR3 has 15 residues. The germline gives CDR1 SGHNT, CDR2 YENEEA. CDR3 sequence reads: CASSPDGGAGETQYF. For the CDR3, the DNA is TGTGCCAGCAGTCCCGATGGGGGGGCCGGGGAGACCCAGTACTTC.

The rearrangement uses TRBV6-6 and TRBJ2-1, with D possibly TRBD2 on 6 matching bases. From germline, CDR1 is MNHNY and CDR2 SVGAGI (reference sequence). Trimming left V 6 bases short and J 6 bases short, with 12 bases between. CDR3 length equals 13 residues. CDR3 sequence: CASRLRTINEQFF. The CDR3 coding sequence is TGTGCCAGCAGGCTCAGGACTATCAATGAGCAGTTCTTC.

This chain connects TRBV10-3 to TRBJ1-2, with D hard to call. The CDR3 covers 13 residues. Germline-derived CDR1 and CDR2 are ENHRY and SYGVKD. Between the trimmed V and J ends, which lost 3 bases and 1 base, there was a span of 6 bases. The CDR3 reads CAISDGVNYGYTF. For the CDR3, the DNA is TGTGCCATCAGTGATGGGGTTAACTATGGCTACACCTTC.

The chain joins TRBV5-4 to TRBJ2-1; perhaps TRBD2 as D (5 bases). V shed 4 bases and J shed 0 bases, with 14 bases lying between them. Germline CDR1 SGHNT, CDR2 YYREEE (reference sequence). The CDR3 consists of 16 residues. The CDR3 bases are TGTGCCAGCAGCCCCCAGCGGACCCGCTCCTACAATGAGCAGTTCTTC. Amino acid sequence: CASSPQRTRSYNEQFF.